The 19 T cell receptor beta chains given below trace back to one sample, sequenced in a study of shared clonotypes between healthy human individuals. TCRdb's copy holds only in-frame clones and misses some; the assay was immunoSEQ multiplex PCR. The sample records more than 2 million clones, approximately 96% being singletons. Sequencing was carried out using naive CD4+ T cells sorted from blood. As to subset: CD45RA+ positively selected. Receptors were obtained from a man between 18 and 29 years old in good health.

This chain uses TRBV30 with TRBJ2-5; D unclear. The V end lost 2 bases, the J end lost 5 bases, and 9 bases lay between the germline ends. The CDR3 runs to 12 residues. From germline, CDR1 is GTSNPN and CDR2 SVGIG (reference sequence). This CDR3 is CAWSTRQETQYF. The CDR3 coding sequence is TGTGCCTGGAGTACCCGCCAGGAGACCCAGTACTTC.

The rearrangement uses TRBV7-3 and TRBJ2-2; no firm D call. The CDR3 runs to 12 residues. Trimming removed 5 bases from V and 7 bases from J, with 8 bases in between. Germline V gives CDR1 SGHTA, CDR2 FQGTGA. In DNA form, the CDR3 reads TGTGCCAGCAGCCCCTTCGGCGGGGAGCTGTTTTTT. Translating gives CASSPFGGELFF.

CDR3 loop: CASSLGDRASSYEQYF. The CDR3 coding sequence is TGCGCCAGCAGCTTGGGGGACCGGGCCAGCTCCTACGAGCAGTACTTC. This chain uses TRBV5-1 with TRBJ2-7; either TRBD1 or TRBD2 may supply D (5 bases each). Trimming removed 0 bases from V and 0 bases from J, with 13 bases in between. The CDR3 is 16 residues long. Per germline, CDR1 SGHRS and CDR2 YFSETQ.

The rearrangement uses TRBV6-1 and TRBJ2-1, with D perhaps matching TRBD1 (5 bases). The CDR3 has 13 residues. Germline values: CDR1 MNHNS, CDR2 SASEGT. Deletions cut 4 bases from V and 8 bases from J, with 12 bases between. CDR3: CASSATQGYEQFF. CDR3 nucleotide sequence: TGTGCCAGCAGTGCTACGCAGGGCTATGAGCAGTTCTTC.

A word on this clone: Other nucleotide sequences in the sample specify the same CDR3. This chain joins TRBV9 and TRBJ1-3, with D uncertain. The CDR3 covers 15 residues. V lost 4 bases, J lost 0 bases, and 11 bases lay in between. Looked up from germline, CDR1 is SGDLS and CDR2 is YYNGEE. The DNA of the CDR3 is TGTGCCAGCAGCCCCAGCGGTTCCTCTGGAAACACCATATATTTT. Translating it yields CASSPSGSSGNTIYF.

The chain recombines TRBV5-1 with TRBJ1-5, with D tentatively TRBD1 (5 bases). The CDR3 spans 14 residues. V was pared by 2 bases and J by 3 bases, with 9 bases between. Germline V gene data show CDR1 as SGHRS and CDR2 as YFSETQ. The CDR3 region is CASSFTGDNQPQHF. Written as DNA, the CDR3 is TGCGCCAGCAGCTTTACAGGAGACAATCAGCCCCAGCATTTT.

This chain uses TRBV11-2 with TRBJ1-2; TRBD1 matches 10 bases. The CDR3 spans 14 residues. Germline V CDR1 and CDR2: SGHAT, FQNNGV. With V trimmed by 1 base and J by 6 bases, 2 bases remained unmatched. The CDR3 here is CASSLGQGADGYTF. The CDR3 DNA sequence: TGTGCCAGCAGCTTAGGACAGGGGGCCGATGGCTACACCTTC.

This CDR3 is CASSLGPAGEWVAQHF. CDR3 coding DNA: TGTGCCAGCAGCTTGGGTCCGGCAGGGGAGTGGGTAGCCCAGCATTTT. J is TRBJ1-5 and V is TRBV5-6; tentatively, D is TRBD1 (6 bases). The CDR3 runs 16 residues. The V end lost 0 bases, the J end lost 11 bases, and 21 bases lay between the germline ends. Germline V gene data show CDR1 as SGHDT and CDR2 as YYEEEE. Complete variable domain (other parts from reference TRBV5-6 and TRBJ1-5): DAGVTQSPTHLIKTRGQQVTLRCSPKSGHDTVSWYQQALGQGPQFIFQYYEEEERQRGNFPDRFSGHQFPNYSSELNVNALLLGDSALYLCASSLGPAGEWVAQHFGDGTRLSIL.

V and J are TRBV4-1 and TRBJ2-6; no reliable D call. CDR1 is MGHRA, CDR2 YSYEKL, per germline. The CDR3 totals 16 residues. V gave up 2 bases and J gave up 4 bases, with 12 bases separating them. This chain's CDR3 is CASSQSRASGANVLTF. The CDR3 DNA reads as TGCGCCAGCAGCCAATCCCGGGCCTCCGGGGCCAACGTCCTGACTTTC.

The chain uses TRBV2 and TRBJ1-4; D not resolved. The CDR3 runs to 13 residues. Looked up from germline, CDR1 is SNHLY and CDR2 is FYNNEI. V gave up 1 base and J gave up 6 bases, with 6 bases separating them. CDR3: CASSEGRDEKLFF. The CDR3 DNA reads TGTGCCAGCAGTGAAGGACGAGATGAAAAACTGTTTTTT. Drawing the rest from reference TRBV2 and TRBJ1-4, the complete variable domain is EPEVTQTPSHQVTQMGQEVILRCVPISNHLYFYWYRQILGQKVEFLVSFYNNEISEKSEIFDDQFSVERPDGSNFTLKIRSTKLEDSAMYFCASSEGRDEKLFFGSGTQLSVL.

V gene TRBV5-1 combines with J gene TRBJ2-7; the D call may be TRBD1 or TRBD2 (6 bases each). Looked up from germline, CDR1 is SGHRS and CDR2 is YFSETQ. The germline V and J ends were trimmed by 0 bases and 2 bases, with 18 bases remaining between them. The CDR3 has 17 residues. The CDR3 region has the DNA TGCGCCAGCAGCTTGGCCTCCGGACAGTCGGGGGCCTACGAGCAGTACTTC. Translating it yields CASSLASGQSGAYEQYF.

The V call is TRBV11-3, the J call TRBJ2-3, with D hard to call. Trimming took off 2 bases at V and 5 bases at J, with 5 bases between the two ends. The length of the CDR3 is 12 residues. Per germline, CDR1 SGHNT and CDR2 YENEEA. The CDR3 region is CASSLTGDTQYF. The CDR3 coding sequence is TGTGCCAGCAGCTTAACTGGAGATACGCAGTATTTT.

This rearrangement joins TRBV5-1 to TRBJ1-6; D gene unclear. Trimming pared 0 bases from V and 4 bases from J, leaving 11 bases between. Germline values: CDR1 SGHRS, CDR2 YFSETQ. The CDR3 covers 16 residues. CDR3 coding DNA: TGCGCCAGCAGCTTGGACGGCGGCACTTATAATTCACCCCTCCACTTT. Its protein product is CASSLDGGTYNSPLHF.

The chain couples TRBV10-3 to TRBJ1-6; TRBD1 aligns across 10 bases. This CDR3 region has 15 residues. Germline V CDR1 and CDR2: ENHRY, SYGVKD. The V gene end was trimmed by 6 bases and the J gene end by 5 bases; junction bases not matched to a gene: 4. As DNA, the CDR3 is TGTGCCATCAGGGGGACAGGGGCCGATAATTCACCCCTCCACTTT. Translation: CAIRGTGADNSPLHF.

The count of this clone is one. The chain carries TRBV6-4 and TRBJ1-2, with D tentatively TRBD1 (5 bases). This CDR3 spans 14 amino acids. Deletions cut 2 bases from V and 4 bases from J, with 11 bases between. Germline values: CDR1 MRHNA, CDR2 SNTAGT. CDR3 in amino acids: CASSDGAWGYGYTF. The CDR3 DNA reads TGTGCCAGCAGTGACGGGGCTTGGGGCTATGGCTACACCTTC.

The rearrangement joins TRBV9 to TRBJ2-4; D is undetermined. The CDR3 runs 15 residues. Trimming shortened V by 3 bases and J by 0 bases, and 10 bases separated the two germline ends. Germline V gives CDR1 SGDLS, CDR2 YYNGEE. The CDR3 is CASSGGGLAKNIQYF. In DNA form, the CDR3 reads TGTGCCAGCAGCGGGGGTGGGCTAGCCAAAAACATTCAGTACTTC.

The gene calls are TRBV10-1 and TRBJ2-2; D may match TRBD1 or TRBD2 (6 bases each). This CDR3 spans 17 amino acids. Deletions cut 3 bases from V and 4 bases from J, with 18 bases between. Per germline, CDR1 WNHNN and CDR2 SYGVQD (reference sequence). The CDR3 DNA reads TGCGCCAGCAGTGAAATTTTAGGGGGGTCGGGCACCGGGGAGCTGTTTTTT. This codes for CASSEILGGSGTGELFF.

The CDR3 DNA reads as TGCGCCAGCAGCTTTAATACAGGGGAGGGTTCACCCCTCCACTTT. This gives the protein CASSFNTGEGSPLHF. The gene calls are TRBV5-1 and TRBJ1-6, with 7 bases lining up with TRBD1. Looked up from germline, CDR1 is SGHRS and CDR2 is YFSETQ. The V and J ends lost 2 bases and 9 bases, in that order; junction bases with no gene match: 8. The CDR3 length is 15 residues. Supplemented by reference TRBV5-1 and TRBJ1-6, the full variable domain reads KAGVTQTPRYLIKTRGQQVTLSCSPISGHRSVSWYQQTPGQGLQFLFEYFSETQRNKGNFPGRFSGRQFSNSRSEMNVSTLELGDSALYLCASSFNTGEGSPLHFGNGTRLTVT.

This clone was recorded only once. V is TRBV2 and J is TRBJ2-5; 11 nucleotides match TRBD2. This CDR3 contains 15 residues. J lost 1 base, V lost 7 bases, and 5 bases had no gene match. Germline V gene data show CDR1 as SNHLY and CDR2 as FYNNEI. CDR3 protein: CASTKTSGAQETQYF. The CDR3 nucleotides read TGTGCCAGCACCAAGACTAGCGGGGCCCAAGAGACCCAGTACTTC.